Listed below are T cell receptor beta chains from one sample, sequenced in a study of T cell responses to AZD1222 COVID-19 vaccine. This table comes from immunoSEQ multiplex PCR, and its TCRdb copy is limited to in-frame clones, with some not included. The sample includes over 100,000 clones, 88% of them seen just once. The sample here was peripheral blood, taken on day 0 of AZD1222 vaccination. The receptors here all came from an adult in good health. CDR3s include the opening cysteine and the closing phenylalanine or tryptophan. Fields, in order: CDR3 DNA, CDR3 protein, clone size, V gene, J gene, D gene. D genes are given only for firm matches. Clone size is stated in some rows and not others, as once, few, many or a class when expanded.

cdr3_nt: TGTGCCAGCGAGAAGCGGGAGGGATCTAAGACCCAGTACTTC
cdr3_aa: CASEKREGSKTQYF
clone_size: .
v_call: TRBV3-1/TRBV3-2
j_call: TRBJ2-5
d_call: TRBD2

cdr3_nt: TGTGCCAGTATTGGGGTACGACAGACCTCTGGAAACACCATATATTTT
cdr3_aa: CASIGVRQTSGNTIYF
clone_size: .
v_call: TRBV19
j_call: TRBJ1-3
d_call: .

cdr3_nt: TGTGCCATCAGTGAGTCGAGTGGTTCGGGGGGAAACACCATATATTTT
cdr3_aa: CAISESSGSGGNTIYF
clone_size: .
v_call: TRBV10-3
j_call: TRBJ1-3
d_call: .

cdr3_nt: TGCGCCAGCAGCCAACCTTGGGACAGCTACTATGGCTACACCTTC
cdr3_aa: CASSQPWDSYYGYTF
clone_size: .
v_call: TRBV4-1
j_call: TRBJ1-2
d_call: TRBD1

cdr3_nt: TGTGCCAGCAGTCGAAGGGACAGGGGGAACAATGAGCAGTTCTTC
cdr3_aa: CASSRRDRGNNEQFF
clone_size: .
v_call: TRBV28
j_call: TRBJ2-1
d_call: TRBD1

cdr3_nt: TGTGCCTGGAGATACAAGGGGAACTCGTACGAGCAGTACTTC
cdr3_aa: CAWRYKGNSYEQYF
clone_size: .
v_call: TRBV30
j_call: TRBJ2-7
d_call: .

cdr3_nt: TGTGCCAGCAGCTTAATGGGTCGTTGGGAGACTGAAGCTTTCTTT
cdr3_aa: CASSLMGRWETEAFF
clone_size: .
v_call: TRBV5-4
j_call: TRBJ1-1
d_call: .

cdr3_nt: TGTGCCAGCAGTGAGGGACAGGTCCAGTATGGCACAGATACGCAGTATTTT
cdr3_aa: CASSEGQVQYGTDTQYF
clone_size: once
v_call: TRBV27
j_call: TRBJ2-3
d_call: TRBD1

cdr3_nt: TGTGCCAGCAGCCCGCGACTAGCAGCTAGCACAGATACGCAGTATTTT
cdr3_aa: CASSPRLAASTDTQYF
clone_size: .
v_call: TRBV7-2
j_call: TRBJ2-3
d_call: TRBD2

cdr3_nt: TGCGCCAGCAGCCCCGATGACAGACTTAATTCACCCCTCCACTTT
cdr3_aa: CASSPDDRLNSPLHF
clone_size: few
v_call: TRBV5-1
j_call: TRBJ1-6
d_call: .

cdr3_nt: TGCGCCAGCAGCTTGGGGGCGCCCCCGGGCTCCTACGAGCAGTACTTC
cdr3_aa: CASSLGAPPGSYEQYF
clone_size: .
v_call: TRBV5-1
j_call: TRBJ2-7
d_call: .

cdr3_nt: TGCAGTGCTAGTTTTGGGACAGGGGCCTACGAGCAGTACTTC
cdr3_aa: CSASFGTGAYEQYF
clone_size: once
v_call: TRBV20-1
j_call: TRBJ2-7
d_call: TRBD1

cdr3_nt: TGTGCCAGCAGGTTGAGGACTAGCGGGAGTATCTATGAGCAGTTCTTC
cdr3_aa: CASRLRTSGSIYEQFF
clone_size: .
v_call: TRBV28
j_call: TRBJ2-1
d_call: TRBD2

cdr3_nt: TGTGCCAGCAGCCAAGCCGCTGAAGCTTTCTTT
cdr3_aa: CASSQAAEAFF
clone_size: .
v_call: TRBV2
j_call: TRBJ1-1
d_call: .

cdr3_nt: TGCGCCAGCAGCTCCGACCAGACCTGGAACACTGAAGCTTTCTTT
cdr3_aa: CASSSDQTWNTEAFF
clone_size: .
v_call: TRBV5-1
j_call: TRBJ1-1
d_call: .

cdr3_nt: TGTGCCAGCAGTTCAGCCACAGGGCATAATGAAAAACTGTTTTTT
cdr3_aa: CASSSATGHNEKLFF
clone_size: .
v_call: TRBV27
j_call: TRBJ1-4
d_call: .

cdr3_nt: TGTGCCAGCAGCCCTAGCGGGAGAAGGGACAATGAGCAGTTCTTC
cdr3_aa: CASSPSGRRDNEQFF
clone_size: .
v_call: TRBV7-3
j_call: TRBJ2-1
d_call: TRBD2

cdr3_nt: TGTGCCAGCAGTTCCGAGGGGGGGGCTAACTATGGCTACACCTTC
cdr3_aa: CASSSEGGANYGYTF
clone_size: .
v_call: TRBV6-5
j_call: TRBJ1-2
d_call: .

cdr3_nt: TGTGCCAGCTCACCATCTGTGAACACTGAAGCTTTCTTT
cdr3_aa: CASSPSVNTEAFF
clone_size: .
v_call: TRBV18
j_call: TRBJ1-1
d_call: .

cdr3_nt: TGTGCCAGCAGCCAGGGACTAGCGGCCCGGTACAATGAGCAGTTCTTC
cdr3_aa: CASSQGLAARYNEQFF
clone_size: .
v_call: TRBV7-2
j_call: TRBJ2-1
d_call: TRBD2

cdr3_nt: TGTGCCTGGAGTGGGACCCAAGAGACCCAGTACTTC
cdr3_aa: CAWSGTQETQYF
clone_size: .
v_call: TRBV30
j_call: TRBJ2-5
d_call: .

cdr3_nt: TGTGCCAGCAGCAGGTTGAGTTTCGAGCAGTTCTTC
cdr3_aa: CASSRLSFEQFF
clone_size: once
v_call: TRBV6-5
j_call: TRBJ2-1
d_call: .

cdr3_nt: TGTGCCAGCAGCGTAGGAACGGGGGGCAACACTGAAGCTTTCTTT
cdr3_aa: CASSVGTGGNTEAFF
clone_size: .
v_call: TRBV9
j_call: TRBJ1-1
d_call: .

cdr3_nt: TGCGCCAGCAGTCAATCGGGGGGGACAGGGCTAGCGGAGCTAAAAGGGGAGCAGTACTTC
cdr3_aa: CASSQSGGTGLAELKGEQYF
clone_size: .
v_call: TRBV23-1
j_call: TRBJ2-7
d_call: TRBD1

cdr3_nt: TGTGCCAGCAGTTTACCCGGACAGACCTCAGGATACGAGCAGTACTTC
cdr3_aa: CASSLPGQTSGYEQYF
clone_size: .
v_call: TRBV28
j_call: TRBJ2-7
d_call: .

cdr3_nt: TGTGCCAGCAGCTTAGCGATGGGCGGCACGGAGACCCAGTACTTC
cdr3_aa: CASSLAMGGTETQYF
clone_size: .
v_call: TRBV7-9
j_call: TRBJ2-5
d_call: .

cdr3_nt: TGTGCCAGCAGACCTAGCGGGAGCTTCCACTACGAGCAGTACTTC
cdr3_aa: CASRPSGSFHYEQYF
clone_size: .
v_call: TRBV3-1/TRBV3-2
j_call: TRBJ2-7
d_call: TRBD2

cdr3_nt: TGTGCCAGTAGTATCCGACAGCCGGGTCAGCCCCAGCATTTT
cdr3_aa: CASSIRQPGQPQHF
clone_size: .
v_call: TRBV19
j_call: TRBJ1-5
d_call: .

cdr3_nt: TGTGCCAGCAGCCTGGCCCTTAACTATGGCTACACCTTC
cdr3_aa: CASSLALNYGYTF
clone_size: once
v_call: TRBV12-3/TRBV12-4
j_call: TRBJ1-2
d_call: .

cdr3_nt: TGTGCCAGCAGCCACCACGACAGGGGTGGTGGCTACACCTTC
cdr3_aa: CASSHHDRGGGYTF
clone_size: .
v_call: TRBV27
j_call: TRBJ1-2
d_call: TRBD1

cdr3_nt: TGTGCCAGCAGCCAAGATGGGGCGGGAGTTTACGAGCAGTACTTC
cdr3_aa: CASSQDGAGVYEQYF
clone_size: .
v_call: TRBV3-1/TRBV3-2
j_call: TRBJ2-7
d_call: TRBD2

cdr3_nt: TGTGCCAGCAGTTCCGTGGGGACAGCTGAAGCTTTCTTT
cdr3_aa: CASSSVGTAEAFF
clone_size: .
v_call: TRBV28
j_call: TRBJ1-1
d_call: TRBD1

cdr3_nt: TGTGCCAGCAGTTGGGCCACAGGGCTTAACTATGGCTACACCTTC
cdr3_aa: CASSWATGLNYGYTF
clone_size: .
v_call: TRBV6-5
j_call: TRBJ1-2
d_call: .

cdr3_nt: TGTGCCAGCAGTGAAGCGGCAGGGGGAAGAGGAGAGCAGTACTTC
cdr3_aa: CASSEAAGGRGEQYF
clone_size: .
v_call: TRBV2
j_call: TRBJ2-7
d_call: TRBD1

cdr3_nt: TGTGCCAGCAGTCATCCACAGCGCGGGAACAATGAGCAGTTCTTC
cdr3_aa: CASSHPQRGNNEQFF
clone_size: .
v_call: TRBV6-5
j_call: TRBJ2-1
d_call: .

cdr3_nt: TGTGCCACCGACAGGCAGGGGTTCTATAATTCACCCCTCCACTTT
cdr3_aa: CATDRQGFYNSPLHF
clone_size: .
v_call: TRBV10-3
j_call: TRBJ1-6
d_call: .

cdr3_nt: TGTGCCAGCAGTGTACAGGGAAGGGTGGCCCTCCACTTT
cdr3_aa: CASSVQGRVALHF
clone_size: .
v_call: TRBV2
j_call: TRBJ1-6
d_call: .

cdr3_nt: TGTGCCAGCAGCCTCCGGGACAGGGAGGGTGCCCAGTACTTC
cdr3_aa: CASSLRDREGAQYF
clone_size: few
v_call: TRBV7-8
j_call: TRBJ2-5
d_call: TRBD1

cdr3_nt: TGTGCCAGTAGCCCGACTAGCGGGAGCATTGGCAGCACAGATACGCAGTATTTT
cdr3_aa: CASSPTSGSIGSTDTQYF
clone_size: many
v_call: TRBV19
j_call: TRBJ2-3
d_call: TRBD2

cdr3_nt: TGCGCCAGCAGCTTGGTTGGGGGCCCGAACACTGAAGCTTTCTTT
cdr3_aa: CASSLVGGPNTEAFF
clone_size: once
v_call: TRBV5-1
j_call: TRBJ1-1
d_call: .

cdr3_nt: TGTGCCAGCAGCCACAGGGGTTATGGCTACACCTTC
cdr3_aa: CASSHRGYGYTF
clone_size: .
v_call: TRBV14
j_call: TRBJ1-2
d_call: .

cdr3_nt: TGTGCCAGCAGCTTAGGGAGGGGTGACTATGGCTACACCTTC
cdr3_aa: CASSLGRGDYGYTF
clone_size: .
v_call: TRBV7-8
j_call: TRBJ1-2
d_call: .

cdr3_nt: TGTGCCAGCAGCCAGATGACAGGGGTCTCTGGAAACACCATATATTTT
cdr3_aa: CASSQMTGVSGNTIYF
clone_size: once
v_call: TRBV7-2
j_call: TRBJ1-3
d_call: TRBD1

cdr3_nt: TGTGCCACGACGAAAGCGGGAGCACACAATGAGCAGTTCTTC
cdr3_aa: CATTKAGAHNEQFF
clone_size: .
v_call: TRBV3-1/TRBV3-2
j_call: TRBJ2-1
d_call: TRBD2

cdr3_nt: TGCGCCAGCAGTGAGTCGGGAAGGGGCGCGACAGATACGCAGTATTTT
cdr3_aa: CASSESGRGATDTQYF
clone_size: .
v_call: TRBV10-2
j_call: TRBJ2-3
d_call: .

cdr3_nt: TGTGCCAGCAGCCAAGAAGAACAGGGTCTGAACACTGAAGCTTTCTTT
cdr3_aa: CASSQEEQGLNTEAFF
clone_size: .
v_call: TRBV3-1/TRBV3-2
j_call: TRBJ1-1
d_call: .

cdr3_nt: TGTGCCAGCAGCCAAGTAGGCAGACTCCCGTCCTACGAGCAGTACTTC
cdr3_aa: CASSQVGRLPSYEQYF
clone_size: .
v_call: TRBV3-1/TRBV3-2
j_call: TRBJ2-7
d_call: .

cdr3_nt: TGCGCCAGCAGCTTTGTCGAGACTAGCGGGAGGGGGCCCGATGAGACCCAGTACTTC
cdr3_aa: CASSFVETSGRGPDETQYF
clone_size: .
v_call: TRBV5-1
j_call: TRBJ2-5
d_call: TRBD2